This T cell receptor beta chain derives from a study of blood T cell repertoires in COVID-19. Study overall: Donors in the United States, Italy and Spain gave samples during acute or convalescent COVID-19. From T cells, B-cell-depleted T cells, or PBMCs came the material, which was cDNA or gDNA.

Original analysis: Amplification from reference gene primers served as the basis for estimated nucleated cell counts. The table came from immunoSEQ multiplex PCR; TCRdb's copy has only in-frame clones and leaves some out. That table furnishes V, J and clone size, whereas the DNA furnished D and trimming. The data hold under 100,000 clones, with about 89% observed a single time. The V and J ends lost 5 bases and 6 bases respectively, with 13 bases between them. This CDR3 has 13 amino acids. Per germline, CDR1 MNHEY and CDR2 SMNVEV (reference sequence). This chain joins TRBV27 and TRBJ1-2; D unclear. Sequenced: peripheral blood. This receptor was obtained from a woman in her seventies with acute or convalescent COVID-19. CDR3 sequence (DNA): TGTGCCAGCAGTCCCCGGGAAGAGAATGGCTACACCTTC. It specifies CASSPREENGYTF.